This T cell receptor (beta chain) was identified during a study of blood T cell repertoires in COVID-19. The CDR3 loop spans 16 amino acids. V was pared by 0 bases and J by 7 bases, with 16 bases between. Germline V gives CDR1 MGHRA, CDR2 YSYEKL. Measured with immunoSEQ multiplex PCR; TCRdb has only the in-frame clones, and not every one. Here the sample spans 400,000 to 450,000 clones, roughly 88% being singletons. What was sequenced was peripheral blood. This sequence was found in a woman younger than 45 with active or convalescent COVID-19. The chain carries TRBV4-1 and TRBJ2-1, with D possibly TRBD2 on 5 matching bases. The CDR3 loop reads CASSQDVGSGRNEQFF. CDR3 bases: TGCGCCAGCAGCCAAGATGTAGGATCGGGAAGGAATGAGCAGTTCTTC.